This TCR beta chain was observed in a study of CXCR3-negative and CXCR3-positive naive CD8 T cells. CD45RO-CCR7+CD27+CD95- defined naive CD8+ T cells. The CDR3 runs to 15 residues. The germline gives CDR1 SGHTA, CDR2 FQGNSA. For this clonotype: Its antigen is as yet unknown.

Notes on the study in general: Naive subsets had comparable surface CD5; TCR strength was inferred from TRB CDR3 properties. Fresh PBMCs were used in most assays, and CXCR3 expression partially decreased after cryopreservation. The study found more hydrophobic TRB CDR3s in CXCR3-positive naive cells than in CXCR3-negative naive cells.

UMI-labeled 5' RACE TRB cDNA libraries were prepared from the cells. TCRdb processed the 5' RACE reads again and assigns one entry to each CDR3 protein, with no DNA. The sample totals roughly 99,000 distinct CDR3 sequences. The rearrangement joins TRBV7-2 to TRBJ2-5; the D gene TCRdb calls, TRBD1, cannot be checked with no DNA. The receptor's source is a human donor in good health. Some clones in this sample may be carry-over from other donors' samples. Sequenced material: naive CXCR3+ CD8+ T cells from blood. Indicated subset: CD45RO-CCR7+CD27+CD95- naive CD8+ T cells expressing CXCR3 (TNR3+). This CDR3 is CASSTRDRGQETQYF.